Listed here is a single T cell receptor beta chain. The sample belongs to a study of cytomegalovirus exposure and HLA in healthy donors. Trimming shortened V by 1 base and J by 3 bases, and 15 bases separated the two germline ends. The CDR3 sequence is 16 residues long. The germline V gene encodes CDR1 SEHNR and CDR2 FQNEAQ (reference sequence). The PCR used 60 Vbeta and 13 Jbeta primers. The repertoire was sequenced with immunoSEQ multiplex PCR; TCRdb's copy has only in-frame clones and lacks some. This table holds some 51,000 clones, roughly 77% found once. Sequencing used PBMCs. The receptor was isolated from a female donor in good health and CMV-seronegative. The chain employs TRBV7-9 and TRBJ1-2, with D possibly matching TRBD1 (6 bases). In DNA form, the CDR3 reads TGTGCCAGCAGCTTAGTACTTACTGGGGGCCACTATGGCTACACCTTC. This sequence encodes CASSLVLTGGHYGYTF.